The rows below give T cell receptor beta chains drawn from one sample of a study of beta chain features in type 1 diabetes. Profiling relied on immunoSEQ multiplex PCR, and the TCRdb table lists in-frame clones only, not all of them. This sample has more than 250,000 clones, with around 20% found just once. The material sequenced was naive CD4+ T cells from blood. These receptors were collected from a woman aged 40 to 50 with type 1 diabetes. CDR3s include the opening cysteine and the closing phenylalanine or tryptophan. Fields, in order: D gene, CDR3 length, J gene, V gene, clone size, CDR3 protein. The D gene is left open where the match is weak. Clone size, where shown, is once, few, many, or a class for clones that have expanded.

d_gene: TRBD2
len: 15
j_gene: TRBJ2-1
v_gene: TRBV5-1
abundance: NA
CDR3aa: CASSLYVSGGDEQFF

d_gene: NA
len: 14
j_gene: TRBJ1-3
v_gene: TRBV9
abundance: NA
CDR3aa: CASSARASGNTIYF

d_gene: NA
len: 14
j_gene: TRBJ1-2
v_gene: TRBV7-9
abundance: few
CDR3aa: CASVLQRQGVGYTF

d_gene: NA
len: 13
j_gene: TRBJ2-2
v_gene: TRBV13
abundance: NA
CDR3aa: CASSSDRLGELFF

d_gene: NA
len: 16
j_gene: TRBJ1-4
v_gene: TRBV4-2
abundance: few
CDR3aa: CASSQDGGEGSEKLFF

d_gene: NA
len: 14
j_gene: TRBJ2-3
v_gene: TRBV6-4
abundance: NA
CDR3aa: CASSAEFSTDTQYF

d_gene: TRBD2
len: 15
j_gene: TRBJ2-1
v_gene: TRBV7-2
abundance: NA
CDR3aa: CASSFGRERYNEQFF

d_gene: TRBD2
len: 16
j_gene: TRBJ2-3
v_gene: TRBV7-9
abundance: NA
CDR3aa: CASSLLIGGATDTQYF

d_gene: NA
len: 12
j_gene: TRBJ1-6
v_gene: TRBV7-2
abundance: few
CDR3aa: CASSERAVPLHF

d_gene: NA
len: 14
j_gene: TRBJ2-7
v_gene: TRBV7-2
abundance: NA
CDR3aa: CASSSQLQGLQQYF

d_gene: NA
len: 13
j_gene: TRBJ1-2
v_gene: TRBV5-1
abundance: NA
CDR3aa: CASSLSGDYGYTF

d_gene: NA
len: 15
j_gene: TRBJ2-7
v_gene: TRBV29-1
abundance: NA
CDR3aa: CSVVLIWGAGYEQYF

d_gene: NA
len: 13
j_gene: TRBJ2-1
v_gene: TRBV2
abundance: few
CDR3aa: CAIKRARNNEQFF

d_gene: NA
len: 13
j_gene: TRBJ2-1
v_gene: TRBV5-1
abundance: NA
CDR3aa: CASSLAEGSEQFF

d_gene: NA
len: 15
j_gene: TRBJ2-5
v_gene: TRBV5-4
abundance: NA
CDR3aa: CASSLAPQATETQYF

d_gene: NA
len: 11
j_gene: TRBJ2-2
v_gene: TRBV29-1
abundance: NA
CDR3aa: CSVSRGGELFF

d_gene: NA
len: 11
j_gene: TRBJ1-1
v_gene: TRBV28
abundance: NA
CDR3aa: CASTPGTEAFF